This T cell receptor (beta chain) emerged from a study of neurological immune-mediated disorders. Trimming took off 0 bases at V and 9 bases at J, with 13 bases between the two ends. The CDR3 sequence is 15 residues long. Germline V gives CDR1 SGHDT, CDR2 YYEEEE. TCRdb reprocessed the 5' RACE reads with MiXCR, giving one entry per CDR3 protein. The table lists some 48,000 distinct CDR3 sequences, under 25% of them singletons, with around 4% in the top ten. Described time point: technical triplicate 3. The TCR sequence derives from a man in his 60s with HTLV-1-associated myelopathy (HAM/TSP). The J gene is TRBJ1-6, the V gene TRBV5-6, with D perhaps TRBD1 (6 bases). The material sequenced was PBMCs. The CDR3 reads CASSLETGGSSPLHF. The CDR3 bases are TGTGCCAGCAGCTTGGAGACAGGAGGGAGTTCACCCCTCCACTTT.